This entry describes one T cell receptor (beta chain). Germline-derived CDR1 and CDR2 are LNHDA and SQIVND (reference sequence). The CDR3 spans 15 residues. Trimming removed 4 bases at V and 0 bases at J, with 11 bases between. The record originates from a study of CD8+CD57+ T cells in acquired aplastic anemia. Investigators profiled TCR beta VDJ and CDR3 from genomic DNA template. TCRdb re-analysed the reads in MiXCR, keeping a single row per CDR3 protein. Here the sample spans approximately 200,000 distinct CDR3 sequences, approximately 52% being singletons. What was sequenced was sorted CD4+, CD8+, or CD8+CD57+ T cells (not recorded which) from PBMCs. The TCR comes from a human donor in good health, serving as a control. This chain joins TRBV19 and TRBJ2-3; D might be TRBD1 (6 bases). CDR3 residues: CASSKTGQSTDTQYF. The CDR3 DNA is TGTGCCAGTAGTAAAACTGGACAGAGCACAGATACGCAGTATTTT.